This TCR beta chain was obtained from a study of T cells in Graves' hyperthyroidism and ophthalmopathy. This clonotype has ten or more counts. Trimming at V came to 4 bases and at J to 0 bases, leaving 6 bases not matched to a gene. The germline V gene has CDR1 LNHDA and CDR2 SQIVND (reference sequence). The CDR3 contains 18 residues. Amplified TCR beta CDR3 regions derived from RNA transcripts. A set of HTBI primers served as the primers for a first-round RT-PCR of the TCR CDR3. TCRdb reprocessed the multiplex PCR reads via MiXCR and lists one record per CDR3 protein. The repertoire holds fewer than 110,000 distinct CDR3 sequences, with about a sixth as singletons.

The clonotype was recovered from a woman between 45 and 60 years old with Graves' hyperthyroidism. This sequence joins TRBV19 and TRBJ2-1; 13 nucleotides align to TRBD2. Sequencing input: blood. The CDR3 DNA follows: TGTGCCAGTAGTACCCTTTGGACTAGCGGGAGCTCCTACAATGAGCAGTTCTTC. Translation: CASSTLWTSGSSYNEQFF.